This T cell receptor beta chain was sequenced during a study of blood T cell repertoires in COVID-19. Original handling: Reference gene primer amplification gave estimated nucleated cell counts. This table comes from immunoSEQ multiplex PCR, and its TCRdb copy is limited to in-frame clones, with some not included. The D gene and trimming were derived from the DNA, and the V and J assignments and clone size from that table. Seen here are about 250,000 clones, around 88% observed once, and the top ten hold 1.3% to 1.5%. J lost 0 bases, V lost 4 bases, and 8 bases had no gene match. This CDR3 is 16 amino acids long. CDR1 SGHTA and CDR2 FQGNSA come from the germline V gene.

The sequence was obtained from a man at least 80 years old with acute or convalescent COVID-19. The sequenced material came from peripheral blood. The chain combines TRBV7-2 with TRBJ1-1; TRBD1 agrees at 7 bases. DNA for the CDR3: TGTGCCAGCAGCTCCTCGGGACAGAGAATGAACACTGAAGCTTTCTTT. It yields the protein CASSSSGQRMNTEAFF.